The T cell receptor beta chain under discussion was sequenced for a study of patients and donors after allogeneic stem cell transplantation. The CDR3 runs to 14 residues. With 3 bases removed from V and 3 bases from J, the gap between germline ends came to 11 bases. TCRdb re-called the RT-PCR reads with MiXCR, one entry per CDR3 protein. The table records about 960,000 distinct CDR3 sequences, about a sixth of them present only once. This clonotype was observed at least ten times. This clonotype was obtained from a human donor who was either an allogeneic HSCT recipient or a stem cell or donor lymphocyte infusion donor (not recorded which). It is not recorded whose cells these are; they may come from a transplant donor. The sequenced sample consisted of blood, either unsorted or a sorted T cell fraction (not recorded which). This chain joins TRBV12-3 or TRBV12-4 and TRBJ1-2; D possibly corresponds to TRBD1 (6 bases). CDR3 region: CASSFGGSDYGYTF. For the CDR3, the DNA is TGTGCCAGCAGTTTTGGGGGCTCGGACTATGGCTACACCTTC.